The T cell receptor (beta chain) described here comes from a study of blood T cell repertoires in COVID-19. How the authors handled the data: By means of reference gene primer amplification, nucleated cell counts were estimated. The assay was immunoSEQ multiplex PCR, and TCRdb's table has in-frame clones only and misses some. V and J calls and clone size are those listed in that table; D and trimming were worked out from the DNA. The sample records roughly 250,000 clones, 90% to 95% being singletons. Germline V gene sequence: CDR1 SGHRS, CDR2 YFSETQ. This CDR3 has 15 amino acids. Trimming took 7 bases from V and 1 from J; bases not matched to a gene: 10. In Cohort 3, a recovered donor had either two negative PCRs, clearance, or symptom resolution.

The sequenced material came from PBMCs or T cells enriched from blood (not recorded which). This chain links TRBV5-1 with TRBJ2-5; 7 bases align to TRBD2. The TCR was taken from a woman under 30 who had recovered from COVID-19. CDR3 sequence: CASLPAGHSQETQYF. The CDR3 bases are TGCGCCAGCCTACCAGCGGGGCATAGCCAAGAGACCCAGTACTTC. Drawing the rest from reference TRBV5-1 and TRBJ2-5, the complete variable domain is KAGVTQTPRYLIKTRGQQVTLSCSPISGHRSVSWYQQTPGQGLQFLFEYFSETQRNKGNFPGRFSGRQFSNSRSEMNVSTLELGDSALYLCASLPAGHSQETQYFGPGTRLLVL.